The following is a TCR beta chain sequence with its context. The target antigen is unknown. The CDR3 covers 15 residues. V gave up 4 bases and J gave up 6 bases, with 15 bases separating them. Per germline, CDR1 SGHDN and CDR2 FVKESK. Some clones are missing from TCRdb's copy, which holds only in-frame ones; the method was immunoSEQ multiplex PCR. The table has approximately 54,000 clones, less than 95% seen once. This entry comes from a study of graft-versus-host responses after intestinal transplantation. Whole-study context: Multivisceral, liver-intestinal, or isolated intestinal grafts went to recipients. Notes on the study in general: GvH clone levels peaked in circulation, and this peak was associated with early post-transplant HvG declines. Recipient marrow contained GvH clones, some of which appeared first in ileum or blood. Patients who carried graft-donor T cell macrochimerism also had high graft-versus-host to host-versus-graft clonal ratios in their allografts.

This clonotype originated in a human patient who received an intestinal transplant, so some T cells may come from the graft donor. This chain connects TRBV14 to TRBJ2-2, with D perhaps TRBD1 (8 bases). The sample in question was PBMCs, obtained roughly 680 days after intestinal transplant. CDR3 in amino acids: CASSPRQGRAGELFF. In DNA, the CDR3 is TGTGCCAGCAGCCCGCGACAGGGGAGGGCCGGGGAGCTGTTTTTT. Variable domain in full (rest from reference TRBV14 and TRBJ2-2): EAGVTQFPSHSVIEKGQTVTLRCDPISGHDNLYWYRRVMGKEIKFLLHFVKESKQDESGMPNNRFLAERTGGTYSTLKVQPAELEDSGVYFCASSPRQGRAGELFFGEGSRLTVL.